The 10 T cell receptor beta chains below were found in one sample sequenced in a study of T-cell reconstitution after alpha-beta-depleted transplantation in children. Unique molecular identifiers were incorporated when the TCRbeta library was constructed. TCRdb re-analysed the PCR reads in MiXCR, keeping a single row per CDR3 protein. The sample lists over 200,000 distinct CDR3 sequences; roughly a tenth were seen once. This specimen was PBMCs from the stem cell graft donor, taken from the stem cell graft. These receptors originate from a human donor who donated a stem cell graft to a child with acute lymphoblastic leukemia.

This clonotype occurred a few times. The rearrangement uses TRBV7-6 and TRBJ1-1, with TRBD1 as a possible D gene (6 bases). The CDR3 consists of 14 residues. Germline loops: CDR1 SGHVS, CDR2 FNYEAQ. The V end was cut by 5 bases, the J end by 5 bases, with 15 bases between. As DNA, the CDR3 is TGTGCCAGCAGCCGGACAGCCTTTTATACTGAAGCTTTCTTT. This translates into CASSRTAFYTEAFF.

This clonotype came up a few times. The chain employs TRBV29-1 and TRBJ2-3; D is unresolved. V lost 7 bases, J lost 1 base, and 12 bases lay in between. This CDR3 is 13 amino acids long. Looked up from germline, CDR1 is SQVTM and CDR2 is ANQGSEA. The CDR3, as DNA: TGCAGCGCCGATCTCGGTGGCACAGATACGCAGTATTTT. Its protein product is CSADLGGTDTQYF.

The CDR3 spells CASSLDVGLAATDTQYF. The CDR3 nucleotides are TGTGCCAGCAGCTTGGACGTCGGACTAGCGGCCACAGATACGCAGTATTTT. This chain links TRBV5-6 with TRBJ2-3; 10 bases align to TRBD2. After removal of 0 bases from V and 2 bases from J, the junction contained 6 bases not matched to a gene. Germline CDR1 and CDR2: SGHDT and YYEEEE. CDR3 size: 17 residues.

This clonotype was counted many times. The CDR3 is CASSVVGGGTGELFF. CDR3 DNA sequence: TGTGCCAGCAGCGTAGTAGGAGGGGGCACCGGGGAGCTGTTTTTT. The V and J genes are TRBV9 and TRBJ2-2; the D call may be TRBD1 or TRBD2 (6 bases each). Trimming removed 0 bases at V and 4 bases at J, with 10 bases between. The CDR3 covers 15 residues. Germline V gene lookup returns CDR1 SGDLS and CDR2 YYNGEE.

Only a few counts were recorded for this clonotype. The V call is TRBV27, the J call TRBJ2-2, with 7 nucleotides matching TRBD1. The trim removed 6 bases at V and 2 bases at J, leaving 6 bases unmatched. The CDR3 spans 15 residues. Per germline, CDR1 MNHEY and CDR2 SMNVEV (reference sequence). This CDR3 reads CASSRDRVNTGELFF. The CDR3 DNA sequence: TGTGCCAGCAGCAGAGACAGGGTCAACACCGGGGAGCTGTTTTTT.

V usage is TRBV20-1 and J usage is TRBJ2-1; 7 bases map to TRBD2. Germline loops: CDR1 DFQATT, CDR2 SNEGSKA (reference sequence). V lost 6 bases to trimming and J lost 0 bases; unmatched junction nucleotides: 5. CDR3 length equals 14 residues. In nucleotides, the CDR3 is TGCAGTGCCCTAGCGGTGAGCTCCTACAATGAGCAGTTCTTC. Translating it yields CSALAVSSYNEQFF.

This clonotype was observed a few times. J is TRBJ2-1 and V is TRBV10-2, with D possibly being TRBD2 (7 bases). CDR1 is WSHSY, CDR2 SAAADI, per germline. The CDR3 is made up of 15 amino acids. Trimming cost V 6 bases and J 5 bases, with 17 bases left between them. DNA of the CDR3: TGCGCCAGCAGATCAGGCGGGGGCCTCAACAATGAGCAGTTCTTC. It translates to CASRSGGGLNNEQFF.

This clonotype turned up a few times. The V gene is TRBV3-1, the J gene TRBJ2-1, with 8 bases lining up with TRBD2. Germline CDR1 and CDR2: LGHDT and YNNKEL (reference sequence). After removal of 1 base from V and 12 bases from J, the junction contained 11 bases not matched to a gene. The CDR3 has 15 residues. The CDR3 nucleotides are TGTGCCAGCAGCCAAGTGGCCGGGGGGGCCTATGGGCAGTTCTTC. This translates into CASSQVAGGAYGQFF.

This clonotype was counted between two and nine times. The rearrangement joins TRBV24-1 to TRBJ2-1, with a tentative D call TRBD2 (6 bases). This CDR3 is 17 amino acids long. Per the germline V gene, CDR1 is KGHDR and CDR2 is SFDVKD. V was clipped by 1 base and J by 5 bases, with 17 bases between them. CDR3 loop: CATSDFVLGGSHNEQFF. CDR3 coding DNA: TGTGCCACCAGTGATTTTGTCTTGGGGGGTAGCCACAATGAGCAGTTCTTC.

The CDR3 loop reads CASSFDKYNYGYTF. The CDR3 nucleotides are TGTGCCAGCAGCTTCGATAAGTATAACTATGGCTACACCTTC. The chain combines TRBV7-2 with TRBJ1-2; the D is unclear. Germline CDR1 is SGHTA and CDR2 is FQGNSA. The CDR3 has 14 amino acids. V lost 3 bases and J 1 base, leaving 9 bases between the germline ends.